One and the same sample provided the 23 T cell receptor beta chains below, sequenced in a study of T cells in Graves' hyperthyroidism and ophthalmopathy. Regions amplified from RNA transcripts were the TCR beta CDR3 regions. RT-PCR in the first round (using the HTBI primer set) targeted the TCR CDR3. MiXCR, run by TCRdb on the multiplex PCR reads, gives a single entry per CDR3 protein. The profile shows 93,000 or so distinct CDR3 sequences, approximately 50% of them singletons. Input material: blood. These receptors all stem from a man between 35 and 55 years old with Graves' hyperthyroidism.

The chain couples TRBV29-1 to TRBJ1-4, with 8 positions matching TRBD1. The CDR3 covers 16 residues. Per the germline V gene, CDR1 is SQVTM and CDR2 is ANQGSEA. The V segment lost 6 bases and the J segment 7 bases; nucleotides outside the gene matches: 16. CDR3 bases: TGCAGCGTCGGACTAGCCCTGCAGGGGGCGGGTGAAAAACTGTTTTTT. Translating gives CSVGLALQGAGEKLFF.

CDR3 coding DNA: TGTGCCAGCAGCCTGTTAGCGGGACACACGAACACTGAAGCTTTCTTT. Translating gives CASSLLAGHTNTEAFF. The chain employs TRBV7-9 and TRBJ1-1, with D maybe TRBD1 (6 bases). CDR1 is SEHNR, CDR2 FQNEAQ, per germline (reference sequence). This CDR3 is 16 amino acids long. With 5 bases removed from V and 1 base from J, the gap between germline ends came to 17 bases.

The chain has TRBV10-2 and TRBJ2-3; D is ambiguous. Germline assignment: CDR1 WSHSY and CDR2 SAAADI. The CDR3 is 13 residues long. V lost 4 bases to trimming and J lost 5 bases, with 10 bases between them. The CDR3 DNA reads TGCGCCAGCAGTGGAAGGGAAATAGATACGCAGTATTTT. It translates to CASSGREIDTQYF.

This clonotype was seen ten or more times. This may be a read error, as it is one base from a much larger clone. The V and J genes are TRBV19 and TRBJ1-5; D not certain. Germline V gives CDR1 LNHDA, CDR2 SQIVND (reference sequence). The CDR3 spans 12 residues. DNA of the CDR3: TGTGCCAGTGGTATAGGGAGTCAGCCCCAGCATTTT. Translation gives CASGIGSQPQHF.

The V and J genes are TRBV2 and TRBJ1-1; tentative D call: TRBD1 (6 bases). CDR3 length: 15 residues. The V and J ends lost 6 bases and 7 bases respectively, with 21 bases between them. Germline CDR1 is SNHLY and CDR2 is FYNNEI. CDR3 nucleotide sequence: TGTGCCAGCAGCCTTCAGGCAGGGGTCTACTTTGAAGCTTTCTTT. Translating gives CASSLQAGVYFEAFF. Variable domain in full (rest from reference TRBV2 and TRBJ1-1): EPEVTQTPSHQVTQMGQEVILRCVPISNHLYFYWYRQILGQKVEFLVSFYNNEISEKSEIFDDQFSVERPDGSNFTLKIRSTKLEDSAMYFCASSLQAGVYFEAFFGQGTRLTVV.

Many counts were recorded for this clonotype. The chain is built from TRBV6-1 and TRBJ2-7, with 9 bases fitting TRBD1. The CDR3 has 15 amino acids. The trim removed 5 bases at V and 4 bases at J, leaving 9 bases unmatched. In germline, CDR1 is MNHNS, CDR2 SASEGT. CDR3 in DNA: TGTGCCAGCAGTTATCCCGGGACAGGGTCTTACGAGCAGTACTTC. It translates to CASSYPGTGSYEQYF.

This clonotype was counted ten times or more. The chain is built from TRBV19 and TRBJ2-6; possibly TRBD1 for D (5 bases). The CDR3 covers 18 residues. V was cut by 8 bases and J by 0 bases, with 20 bases left in between. Germline values: CDR1 LNHDA, CDR2 SQIVND (reference sequence). CDR3 in amino acids: CASHRQGIPFSGANVLTF. CDR3 in DNA: TGTGCCAGTCATAGGCAGGGAATTCCTTTCTCTGGGGCCAACGTCCTGACTTTC. Variable domain in full (rest from reference TRBV19 and TRBJ2-6): DGGITQSPKYLFRKEGQNVTLSCEQNLNHDAMYWYRQDPGQGLRLIYYSQIVNDFQKGDIAEGYSVSREKKESFPLTVTSAQKNPTAFYLCASHRQGIPFSGANVLTFGAGSRLTVL.

This sequence joins TRBV20-1 and TRBJ2-7; 9 bases agree with TRBD2. Trimming cost V 3 bases and J 7 bases; bases outside gene matches: 10. Germline CDR1 and CDR2: DFQATT and SNEGSKA (reference sequence). The CDR3 sequence is 14 residues long. CDR3 DNA sequence: TGCAGTGCTAGGGGGGTTAGCGGGAGTGGAGAGCAGTACTTC. Translation: CSARGVSGSGEQYF.

This clonotype was counted ten times or more. Compared with germline, one end of the junction differs, possibly owing to a read error. This rearrangement joins TRBV10-3 to TRBJ2-7; the match to TRBD1 covers 9 bases. Germline CDR1 is ENHRY and CDR2 is SYGVKD. This CDR3 comprises 16 residues. The DNA for the CDR3 is TGTGCCAGCAGTGAACCTCGGGACAGGGCCTCCTACGAGCAGTACTTC. Residues: CASSEPRDRASYEQYF.

This chain joins TRBV10-3 and TRBJ2-3; TRBD2 aligns across 13 bases. The CDR3 totals 16 residues. The V gene's germline CDR1 is ENHRY and CDR2 SYGVKD. Trimming took 4 bases from V and 2 from J; bases not matched to a gene: 3. This CDR3 reads CAISAGLAGVTDTQYF. The DNA for the CDR3 is TGTGCCATCAGTGCCGGACTAGCGGGAGTCACAGATACGCAGTATTTT.

This clonotype was recorded many times. The gene calls are TRBV5-8 and TRBJ2-5; possible D gene TRBD2, 7 bases. Germline CDR1 SGHTS, CDR2 YDEGEE. V was shortened by 7 bases and J by 4 bases, with 17 bases between the two germline ends. There are 14 residues in the CDR3. As DNA, the CDR3 is TGTGCCAGCGGCCGGGCGGGGGCGCGAGAGACCCAGTACTTC. Protein: CASGRAGARETQYF.

The chain recombines TRBV19 with TRBJ2-6; D is possibly TRBD1 (6 bases). Germline V gene sequence: CDR1 LNHDA, CDR2 SQIVND (reference sequence). The V and J ends lost 5 bases and 11 bases respectively, with 7 bases between them. The CDR3 sequence is 11 residues long. The chain's CDR3 is CASSGTYVLTF. The CDR3 DNA reads TGTGCCAGTAGTGGGACATACGTCCTGACTTTC.

This clonotype was counted ten times or more. The J gene is TRBJ2-3, the V gene TRBV2, with D perhaps TRBD2 (5 bases). In germline, CDR1 is SNHLY, CDR2 FYNNEI. This CDR3 has 15 residues. The V end was cut by 4 bases, the J end by 2 bases, with 13 bases between. CDR3 coding DNA: TGTGCCAGCAGTGGAGAGGGAAGGTTCACAGATACGCAGTATTTT. This codes for CASSGEGRFTDTQYF.

This clonotype was detected ten times or more. This sequence joins TRBV20-1 and TRBJ1-2; no reliable D call. Trimming left V 5 bases short and J 3 bases short, with 13 bases between. CDR3 length equals 13 residues. CDR1 DFQATT and CDR2 SNEGSKA come from the germline V gene (reference sequence). The CDR3 nucleotides are TGCAGTGCTTTAAGACGGCTATACTATGGCTACACCTTC. Its translation is CSALRRLYYGYTF.

About this clonotype itself: A much larger clone sits a single nucleotide away, making a read error possible. Since the CDR3 does not end with the conserved phenylalanine or tryptophan, this likely comes from a read error. The chain has TRBV5-1 and TRBJ2-3; D is possibly TRBD2 (6 bases). The V and J ends lost 4 bases and 4 bases respectively, with 13 bases between them. The CDR3 is 14 residues long. The germline gives CDR1 SGHRS, CDR2 YFSETQ. CDR3 coding DNA: TGCGCCAGCAGCAAAGCTTGGGGGGCAGATACGCAGTATCTT. Translating it yields CASSKAWGADTQYL.

Only a few counts were recorded for this clonotype. The chain couples TRBV24-1 to TRBJ2-2; tentatively, D is TRBD1 (5 bases). V gave up 3 bases and J gave up 3 bases, with 13 bases separating them. CDR3 length: 16 amino acids. CDR1 KGHDR and CDR2 SFDVKD come from the germline V gene. The CDR3 DNA reads as TGTGCCACCAGTGATCCCTTTTTAGGGGACACCGGGGAGCTGTTTTTT. It translates to CATSDPFLGDTGELFF.

Turning to this clonotype: The missing conserved phenylalanine or tryptophan at the end of this CDR3 makes a read error likely. V gene TRBV7-2 combines with J gene TRBJ2-7; 10 bases align to TRBD2. Germline V CDR1 and CDR2: SGHTA, FQGNSA. V was pared by 1 base and J by 10 bases, with 7 bases of the junction left unmatched. The CDR3 is 14 residues long. The CDR3 reads CASSLEPAGGSQYH. CDR3 sequence (DNA): TGTGCCAGCAGCTTAGAACCAGCGGGAGGGTCCCAGTACCAC.

The chain is built from TRBV29-1 and TRBJ2-1, with D unresolved. V dropped 7 bases and J dropped 0 bases, with 10 bases sitting between them. Germline V lookup: CDR1 SQVTM, CDR2 ANQGSEA. The CDR3 is made up of 13 amino acids. This chain's CDR3 is CSETWSSYNEQFF. DNA for the CDR3: TGCAGCGAGACCTGGAGCTCCTACAATGAGCAGTTCTTC.

This clonotype was recorded many times. V gene TRBV7-3 combines with J gene TRBJ2-3; D remains ambiguous. This CDR3 is built from 15 residues. V lost 5 bases and J lost 4, with 16 bases in between. Germline CDR1 reads SGHTA; CDR2 reads FQGTGA. CDR3 protein: CASSHRASSPDTQYF. CDR3 in DNA: TGTGCCAGCAGCCACCGGGCCTCATCCCCAGATACGCAGTATTTT.

A remark on this clonotype: At one boundary the junction diverges from the germline segment, which might be a read error. V and J are TRBV7-2 and TRBJ1-1; no definite D call. CDR3 size: 14 residues. Germline V lookup: CDR1 SGHTA, CDR2 FQGNSA. CDR3 loop: CASSLGWVNTEAFF. The CDR3 DNA sequence: TGTGCCAGCAGCTTAGGGTGGGTGAACACGGAAGCTTTCTTT.

The V gene is TRBV6-4, the J gene TRBJ1-1, with D hard to call. This CDR3 comprises 11 residues. Germline V gene lookup returns CDR1 MRHNA and CDR2 SNTAGT. The V gene lost 3 bases and the J gene lost 7 bases, with 6 bases spanning the gap. CDR3: CASSEGSEAFF. In nucleotides, the CDR3 is TGTGCCAGCAGTGAGGGAAGTGAAGCTTTCTTT.

A remark on this clonotype: A junction boundary mismatches the germline segment, possibly from a read error. The chain links TRBV20-1 to TRBJ2-1, with a tentative D call TRBD2 (8 bases). The CDR3 has 17 amino acids. Germline V gene data show CDR1 as DFQATT and CDR2 as SNEGSKA (reference sequence). The CDR3 sequence: CSAGDSGGLSSYNEQDF. Written as DNA, the CDR3 is TGCAGTGCCGGGGACAGCGGGGGCCTATCCTCCTACAATGAGCAGGACTTC.

A remark on this clonotype: A read error may account for a junction end that differs from germline. This chain joins TRBV7-9 and TRBJ2-1; perhaps D is TRBD1 or TRBD2 (5 bases each). The CDR3 is made up of 12 amino acids. Per the germline V gene, CDR1 is SEHNR and CDR2 is FQNEAQ (reference sequence). CDR3: CASCLTGPEQFF. The CDR3 region has the DNA TGTGCCAGCTGCTTAACGGGGCCGGAGCAGTTCTTC.